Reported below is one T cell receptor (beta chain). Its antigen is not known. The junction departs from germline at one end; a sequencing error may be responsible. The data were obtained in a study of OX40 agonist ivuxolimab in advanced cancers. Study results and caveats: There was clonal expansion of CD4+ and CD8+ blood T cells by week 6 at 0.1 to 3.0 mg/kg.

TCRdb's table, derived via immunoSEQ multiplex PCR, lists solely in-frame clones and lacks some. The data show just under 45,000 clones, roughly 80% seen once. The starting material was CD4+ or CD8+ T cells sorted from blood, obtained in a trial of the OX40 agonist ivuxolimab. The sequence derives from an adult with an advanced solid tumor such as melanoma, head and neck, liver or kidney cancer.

The CDR3 coding sequence is TGTGCCAGTAGTAGCCCGAGTGAACCGGCAGGGAAGAGCTTC. Encoded protein: CASSSPSEPAGKSF. The gene calls are TRBV19 and TRBJ2-7; weak D call: TRBD1 (5 bases). This CDR3 is built from 14 residues. CDR1 and CDR2 from the germline V gene are LNHDA and SQIVND (reference sequence).